Reported below is one TCR beta chain. What it binds is not known. The data derive from a study of OX40 agonist ivuxolimab in advanced cancers. The table came from immunoSEQ multiplex PCR; TCRdb's copy has only in-frame clones and leaves some out. The data contain 60,000 to 100,000 clones, under 95% of them seen just once; the ten biggest clones take up roughly 9.6%. With 6 bases removed from V and 7 bases from J, the gap between germline ends came to 18 bases. CDR1 and CDR2 from the germline V gene are MNHEY and SVGAGI. The CDR3 has 14 amino acids. Broader study findings: Averaged across samples, CD8+ T cells carried more expanded clones than CD4+ did.

The sequence was collected from an adult with an advanced solid tumor such as melanoma, head and neck, liver or kidney cancer. The source was CD4+ or CD8+ T cells sorted from blood, collected in a trial of the OX40 agonist ivuxolimab. The rearrangement uses TRBV6-5 and TRBJ2-5; no firm D call. CDR3 protein: CASSPRHAKGTQYF. CDR3 DNA: TGTGCCAGCAGCCCCCGGCACGCCAAAGGGACCCAGTACTTC.